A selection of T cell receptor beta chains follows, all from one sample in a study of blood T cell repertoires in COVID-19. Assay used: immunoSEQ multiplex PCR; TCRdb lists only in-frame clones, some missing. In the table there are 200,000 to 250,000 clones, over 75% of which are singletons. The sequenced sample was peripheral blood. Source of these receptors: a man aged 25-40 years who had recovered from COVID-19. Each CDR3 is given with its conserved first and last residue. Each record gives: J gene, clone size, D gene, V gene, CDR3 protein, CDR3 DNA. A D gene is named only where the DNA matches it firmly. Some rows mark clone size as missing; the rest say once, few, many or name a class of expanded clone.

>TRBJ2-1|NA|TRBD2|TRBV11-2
CASSFKLGGRANNEQFF
TGTGCCAGCAGCTTTAAGCTGGGCGGGAGAGCTAACAATGAGCAGTTCTTC
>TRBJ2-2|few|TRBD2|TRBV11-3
CASSLVAGSTGELFF
TGTGCCAGCAGCTTAGTAGCGGGGAGTACCGGGGAGCTGTTTTTT
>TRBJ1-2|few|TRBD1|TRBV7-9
CASSYTGGDGYGYTF
TGTGCCAGCAGCTATACAGGGGGCGATGGCTATGGCTACACCTTC
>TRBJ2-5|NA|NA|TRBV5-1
CASSLQGLSGETQYF
TGCGCCAGCAGCCTACAGGGTTTGTCTGGAGAGACCCAGTACTTC
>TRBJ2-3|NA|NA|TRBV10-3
CAISESRVGTDTQYF
TGTGCCATCAGTGAGTCGCGCGTGGGCACAGATACGCAGTATTTT
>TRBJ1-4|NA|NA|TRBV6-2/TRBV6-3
CASSPRGDNEKLFF
TGTGCCAGCAGTCCCAGGGGAGACAATGAAAAACTGTTTTTT
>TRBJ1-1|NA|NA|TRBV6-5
CASRSWNTEAFF
TGTGCCAGCAGAAGCTGGAACACTGAAGCTTTCTTT
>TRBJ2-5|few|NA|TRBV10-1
CASSESSMAGETQYF
TGCGCCAGCAGTGAGTCGTCAATGGCCGGGGAGACCCAGTACTTC
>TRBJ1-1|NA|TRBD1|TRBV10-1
CATQGDLNTEAFF
TGCGCTACGCAGGGGGACTTGAACACTGAAGCTTTCTTT
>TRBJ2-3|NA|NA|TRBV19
CASSISGTDTQYF
TGTGCCAGTAGTATCTCTGGCACAGATACGCAGTATTTT
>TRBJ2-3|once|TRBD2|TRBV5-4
CASSETSGGTDTQYF
TGTGCCAGCAGCGAGACTAGCGGGGGGACAGATACGCAGTATTTT
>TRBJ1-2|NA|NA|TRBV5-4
CASSSFSAGTGYTF
TGTGCCAGCAGCTCCTTTTCGGCGGGCACCGGCTACACCTTC
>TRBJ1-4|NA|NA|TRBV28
CASSFAGDEKLFF
TGTGCCAGCAGTTTTGCGGGGGATGAAAAACTGTTTTTT
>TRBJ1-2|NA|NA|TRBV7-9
CASSPREDYGYTF
TGTGCCAGCAGCCCCAGGGAAGACTATGGCTACACCTTC
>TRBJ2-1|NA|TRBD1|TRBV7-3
CASSPTGTGGVEQFF
TGTGCCAGCAGCCCGACCGGGACAGGGGGGGTTGAGCAGTTCTTC
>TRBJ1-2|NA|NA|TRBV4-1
CASSQDSTTKYGYTF
TGCGCCAGCAGCCAAGATTCGACTACAAAATATGGCTACACCTTC
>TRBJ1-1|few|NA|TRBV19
CATADGDTEAFF
TGTGCCACAGCGGACGGCGACACTGAAGCTTTCTTT
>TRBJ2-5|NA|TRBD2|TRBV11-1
CASTHGGARETQYF
TGTGCCAGCACCCACGGGGGGGCACGGGAGACCCAGTACTTC
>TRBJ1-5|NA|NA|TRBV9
CASSVGGVQPQHF
TGTGCCAGCAGCGTAGGGGGAGTTCAGCCCCAGCATTTT
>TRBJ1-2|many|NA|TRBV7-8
CASSPRWPGGYTF
TGTGCCAGCAGCCCCCGGTGGCCAGGTGGCTACACCTTC
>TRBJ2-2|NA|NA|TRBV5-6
CASSLPSTGELFF
TGTGCCAGCAGCTTGCCGTCCACCGGGGAGCTGTTTTTT
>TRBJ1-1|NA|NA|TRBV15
CATSTKNAAGTEAFF
TGTGCCACCAGCACTAAGAACGCAGCGGGGACTGAAGCTTTCTTT
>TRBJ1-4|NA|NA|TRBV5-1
CASSFRTVNEKLFF
TGCGCCAGCAGCTTTAGGACAGTTAATGAAAAACTGTTTTTT
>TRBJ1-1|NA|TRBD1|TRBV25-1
CASSGRDRAGFGTEAFF
TGTGCCAGCAGTGGGCGGGACAGGGCCGGGTTTGGAACTGAAGCTTTCTTT
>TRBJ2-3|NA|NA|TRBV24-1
CATSPAGGLDTDTQYF
TGTGCCACCAGCCCAGCAGGGGGACTCGACACAGATACGCAGTATTTT
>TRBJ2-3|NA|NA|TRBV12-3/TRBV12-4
CASKADAGTQYF
TGTGCCAGCAAGGCAGATGCGGGTACGCAGTATTTT
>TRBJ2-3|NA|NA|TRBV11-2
CASSPTPGWDTQYF
TGTGCCAGCAGCCCCACCCCAGGGTGGGATACGCAGTATTTT
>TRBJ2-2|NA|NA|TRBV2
CASIYRADTGELFF
TGTGCCAGCATTTACAGGGCGGACACCGGGGAGCTGTTTTTT
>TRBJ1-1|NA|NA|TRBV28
CASSPVSVGGAEAFF
TGTGCCAGCAGTCCCGTTAGTGTTGGGGGCGCTGAAGCTTTCTTT
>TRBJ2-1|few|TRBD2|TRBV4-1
CASSQVGLAGIGSSYNEQFF
TGCGCCAGCAGCCAAGTGGGTCTAGCGGGGATCGGGAGCTCCTACAATGAGCAGTTCTTC
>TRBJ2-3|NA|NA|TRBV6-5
CASSTNRVDTQYF
TGTGCCAGCAGTACCAACAGGGTAGATACGCAGTATTTT
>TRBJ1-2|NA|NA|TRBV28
CASSSSNYGYTF
TGTGCCAGCAGTTCCAGTAACTATGGCTACACCTTC
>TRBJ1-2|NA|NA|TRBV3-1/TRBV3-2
CASSHNQGNYGYTF
TGTGCCAGCAGCCATAATCAGGGCAACTATGGCTACACCTTC
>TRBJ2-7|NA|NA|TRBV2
CASSVQGYEQYF
TGTGCCAGCAGCGTCCAGGGGTACGAGCAGTACTTC
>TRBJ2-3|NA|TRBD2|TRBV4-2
CASSLQAGGPSADTQYF
TGTGCCAGCAGCCTCCAAGCGGGGGGGCCCAGCGCAGATACGCAGTATTTT
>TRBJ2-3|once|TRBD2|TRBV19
CASSIGGGAMGADTQYF
TGTGCCAGTAGTATTGGCGGGGGGGCCATGGGCGCAGATACGCAGTATTTT
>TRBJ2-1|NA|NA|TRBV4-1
CASSQEDGILYNEQFF
TGCGCCAGCAGCCAAGAGGACGGGATCCTTTACAATGAGCAGTTCTTC
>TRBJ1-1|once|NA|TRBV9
CASSSGFGRGNTEAFF
TGTGCCAGCAGCTCCGGCTTTGGGAGGGGGAACACTGAAGCTTTCTTT
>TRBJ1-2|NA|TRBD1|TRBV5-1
CASSPRGDWGYTF
TGCGCCAGCAGCCCCAGGGGGGATTGGGGCTACACCTTC